Listed here are 17 T cell receptor beta chains from one sample, sequenced in a study of CD8+CD57+ T cells in acquired aplastic anemia. Genomic DNA was employed as the template in profiling TCR beta VDJ and CDR3. TCRdb processed the reads anew with MiXCR; each CDR3 protein has one entry. The sample carries about 420,000 distinct CDR3 sequences, 55% to 70% recorded once. Sequencing was performed on sorted CD4+, CD8+, or CD8+CD57+ T cells (not recorded which) from PBMCs. These receptor sequences come from a human donor in good health, serving as a control.

The chain is built from TRBV5-5 and TRBJ2-4, with 8 bases fitting TRBD1. Losses at the gene ends were 3 bases for V and 2 bases for J; bases not matched to a gene: 10. The CDR3 is made up of 17 amino acids. CDR1 and CDR2 (germline): SGHKS, YYEKEE (reference sequence). The CDR3 nucleotides are TGTGCCAGCAGCTCCGATATGAGGACAGGGACCAAAAACATTCAGTACTTC. Its translation: CASSSDMRTGTKNIQYF.

The J gene is TRBJ1-2, the V gene TRBV20-1; no clear D. This CDR3 is built from 14 residues. Trimming removed 6 bases at V and 8 bases at J, with 22 bases between. Germline V gene lookup returns CDR1 DFQATT and CDR2 SNEGSKA (reference sequence). The CDR3 DNA sequence: TGCAGTGCCTTAAGTAGCGGCACGATGATGGGCTACACCTTC. Translated: CSALSSGTMMGYTF.

This clonotype was counted ten times or more. The gene calls are TRBV4-1 and TRBJ1-6; D may be TRBD1 (5 bases). This CDR3 comprises 15 residues. The V and J ends lost 0 bases and 7 bases respectively, with 10 bases between them. CDR1 and CDR2 from the germline V gene are MGHRA and YSYEKL. In DNA form, the CDR3 reads TGCGCCAGCAGCCAAGAACGGGGGGGGAATTCACCCCTCCACTTT. This gives the protein CASSQERGGNSPLHF.

The chain carries TRBV19 and TRBJ2-7; 7 bases match TRBD1. Germline lookup yields CDR1 LNHDA and CDR2 SQIVND (reference sequence). This CDR3 contains 14 residues. The junction had 7 bases not matched to a gene; V was cut back by 8 bases and J by 0 bases. The CDR3, as DNA: TGTGCCAGTGTTGACAGGGAAGGCTCCTACGAGCAGTACTTC. Translating gives CASVDREGSYEQYF.

The chain combines TRBV7-2 with TRBJ2-7; either TRBD1 or TRBD2 may fit D (5 bases each). CDR1 and CDR2 (germline): SGHTA, FQGNSA. The CDR3 covers 15 residues. V was shortened by 5 bases and J by 8 bases, with 22 bases between the two germline ends. The CDR3 region is CASSPGTDQAQQQYF. Written as DNA, the CDR3 is TGTGCCAGCAGCCCAGGGACGGACCAAGCCCAGCAGCAGTACTTC.

This clonotype has ten or more counts. This chain joins TRBV12-3 or TRBV12-4 and TRBJ1-2; D call uncertain. V lost 3 bases to trimming and J lost 7 bases, with 12 bases between them. There are 13 residues in the CDR3. The CDR3: CASSFPSKGGYTF. In DNA form, the CDR3 reads TGTGCCAGCAGTTTCCCCAGCAAAGGTGGCTACACCTTC.

The CDR3 region is CASSLDRQGPYEQYF. CDR3 sequence (DNA): TGTGCCAGCAGCTTAGATAGGCAGGGTCCCTACGAGCAGTACTTC. The V gene is TRBV7-3, the J gene TRBJ2-7; tentatively, D is TRBD1 (5 bases). Germline V lookup: CDR1 SGHTA, CDR2 FQGTGA. This CDR3 is built from 15 residues. The V gene lost 2 bases and the J gene lost 2 bases, with 13 bases spanning the gap.

This clonotype occurred many times. The chain recombines TRBV12-3 or TRBV12-4 with TRBJ2-7; possible D gene TRBD1, 5 bases. The ends were cut back, 5 bases at V and 2 bases at J, with 10 bases in the middle. The CDR3 is made up of 13 amino acids. CDR3 bases: TGTGCCAGCAGTCTCCGACAGACCTACGAGCAGTACTTC. As protein: CASSLRQTYEQYF.

Of note for this clonotype: Because it lacks the conserved phenylalanine or tryptophan at the end, this CDR3 is likely a read error. The DNA is omitted, as the CDR3 cannot be located on it reliably, and the CDR3 follows TCRdb's listing. CDR3 in amino acids: CASSSPRLAGSTD. V usage is TRBV7-2 and J usage is TRBJ2-7; TRBD2, the table's D call, was not compared with the DNA. The CDR3 numbers 13 amino acids, ends counted. Germline V lookup: CDR1 SGHTA, CDR2 FQGNSA.

This rearrangement joins TRBV10-3 to TRBJ2-3; D gene unclear. The V and J ends lost 0 bases and 2 bases respectively, with 6 bases between them. Germline CDR1 reads ENHRY; CDR2 reads SYGVKD. The CDR3 is 14 residues long. This CDR3 is CAISESSLTDTQYF. For the CDR3, the DNA is TGTGCCATCAGTGAGTCCTCTCTCACAGATACGCAGTATTTT.

The chain carries TRBV10-3 and TRBJ1-1; D remains unclear. Trimming cost V 2 bases and J 6 bases, with 10 bases left between them. Germline V lookup: CDR1 ENHRY, CDR2 SYGVKD. The CDR3 has 13 amino acids. The CDR3 spells CAISERHGAEAFF. Here the CDR3 DNA reads TGTGCCATCAGTGAGCGACATGGAGCTGAAGCTTTCTTT.

V is TRBV7-8 and J is TRBJ2-7; 7 positions match TRBD1. Germline V gene sequence: CDR1 SGHVS, CDR2 FQNEAQ. J was trimmed by 4 bases and V by 6 bases; bases with no gene match: 12. This CDR3 is 15 amino acids long. The CDR3 sequence is CASRGNRGAVYEQYF. The DNA for the CDR3 is TGTGCCAGCAGGGGAAACAGGGGAGCTGTGTACGAGCAGTACTTC.

The table lists this clonotype with many counts. A much more abundant neighbour one base away suggests this may be a read error. The genes are TRBV15 and TRBJ1-3, with D perhaps TRBD1 (5 bases). The V end was cut by 4 bases, the J end by 1 base, with 11 bases between. Germline V gene sequence: CDR1 LNHNV, CDR2 YYDKDF (reference sequence). This CDR3 is built from 15 residues. The CDR3 loop is CATSKDRGSGNTIYF. In DNA, the CDR3 is TGTGCCACCAGCAAAGATAGGGGATCTGGAAACACCATATATTTT.

The rearrangement joins TRBV20-1 to TRBJ2-2, with D possibly matching TRBD1 (5 bases). Trimming took 6 bases from V and 5 from J, leaving 16 bases between them. The length of the CDR3 is 14 residues. CDR1 is DFQATT and CDR2 is SNEGSKA in the germline V gene (reference sequence). DNA of the CDR3: TGCAGTGCCCAGGGTCAAGTAGGGACCGGGGAGCTGTTTTTT. This sequence encodes CSAQGQVGTGELFF.

The rearrangement links TRBV9 to TRBJ2-5, with D unclear. CDR3 length: 15 residues. The V and J ends lost 5 bases and 0 bases respectively, with 14 bases between them. Germline V gene data show CDR1 as SGDLS and CDR2 as YYNGEE. CDR3 sequence reads: CASSLHMAYQETQYF. CDR3 nucleotide sequence: TGTGCCAGCAGTTTACATATGGCGTACCAAGAGACCCAGTACTTC.

This rearrangement joins TRBV5-8 to TRBJ1-2; the D is unclear. The CDR3 runs to 13 residues. Germline-derived CDR1 and CDR2 are SGHTS and YDEGEE. V was pared by 5 bases and J by 8 bases, with 16 bases between. CDR3 nucleotides: TGTGCCAGCAGGATACTGCGGCGAGGAGGCTACACCTTC. Translation gives CASRILRRGGYTF.

This clonotype was detected many times. The V call is TRBV28, the J call TRBJ2-1; D not resolved. Trimming took 4 bases from V and 6 from J, leaving 16 bases between them. CDR1 and CDR2 (germline): MDHEN, SYDVKM. This CDR3 spans 15 amino acids. In nucleotides, the CDR3 is TGTGCCAGCAGTTCCCATCGGGCTCCCGGCAATGAGCAGTTCTTC. It specifies CASSSHRAPGNEQFF.